This T cell receptor beta chain was captured in a study of blood T cells in healthy people across ages. Study-level background: About one barcoded beta molecule was captured per two T cells (by template switching).

Primers used in a second PCR of roughly 6 to 11 cycles were a sample-barcoded 5' primer and a J-beta primer mix. The template-switch adaptor was a 5' adaptor with 12 random nucleotides. It tagged each cDNA molecule. One entry per CDR3 protein, called by TCRdb with MiXCR from the 5' RACE reads. The sample includes about 570,000 distinct CDR3 sequences, 27% seen only once; the top ten take under 20%. The CDR3 runs 16 residues. V trimming: 6 bases; J trimming: 3 bases; junction bases outside the gene matches: 12. Germline V CDR1 and CDR2: DFQATT, SNEGSKA (reference sequence). The sequence derives from a woman in her seventies in good health. The gene calls are TRBV20-1 and TRBJ2-5, with TRBD1 matching 11 bases. The sequenced sample consisted of blood. The CDR3 region is CSAPPRTGGGKETQYF. The DNA for the CDR3 is TGCAGTGCCCCACCCAGGACAGGGGGCGGCAAAGAGACCCAGTACTTC.